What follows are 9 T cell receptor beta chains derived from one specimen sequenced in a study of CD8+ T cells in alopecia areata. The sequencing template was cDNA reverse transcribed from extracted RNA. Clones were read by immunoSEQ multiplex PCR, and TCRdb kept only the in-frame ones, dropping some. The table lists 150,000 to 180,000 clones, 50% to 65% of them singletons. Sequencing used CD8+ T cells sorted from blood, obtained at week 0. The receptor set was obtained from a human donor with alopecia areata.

CDR3 bases: TGTGCCAGTAGTATGGGGGGCCCGAACACTGAAGCTTTCTTT. Amino acids: CASSMGGPNTEAFF. This sequence joins TRBV19 and TRBJ1-1; the D gene is possibly TRBD1 (6 bases). V lost 3 bases and J lost 1, with 9 bases in between. Germline V CDR1 and CDR2: LNHDA, SQIVND (reference sequence). The CDR3 is made up of 14 amino acids.

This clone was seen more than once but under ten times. The CDR3 DNA reads TGTGCCAGCAGTCCAACAGGAAACTACGAGCAGTACTTC. It is translated as CASSPTGNYEQYF. The rearrangement links TRBV27 to TRBJ2-7; TRBD1 might be the D (5 bases). The germline V gene encodes CDR1 MNHEY and CDR2 SMNVEV (reference sequence). CDR3 length: 13 residues. The ends were cut back, 5 bases at V and 3 bases at J, with 11 bases in the middle.

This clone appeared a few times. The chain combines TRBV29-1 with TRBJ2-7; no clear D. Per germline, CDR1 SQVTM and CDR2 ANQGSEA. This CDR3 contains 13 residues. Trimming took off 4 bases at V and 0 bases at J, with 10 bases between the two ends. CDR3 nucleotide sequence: TGCAGCGTTGTAGGGCTTTCCTCCTACGAGCAGTACTTC. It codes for CSVVGLSSYEQYF.

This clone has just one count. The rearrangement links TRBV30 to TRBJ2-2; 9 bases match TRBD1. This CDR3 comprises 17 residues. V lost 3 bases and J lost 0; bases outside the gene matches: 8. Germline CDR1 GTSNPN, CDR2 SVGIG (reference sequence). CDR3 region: CAWRGGRDRANTGELFF. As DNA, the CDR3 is TGTGCCTGGAGAGGGGGACGGGACAGGGCGAACACCGGGGAGCTGTTTTTT.

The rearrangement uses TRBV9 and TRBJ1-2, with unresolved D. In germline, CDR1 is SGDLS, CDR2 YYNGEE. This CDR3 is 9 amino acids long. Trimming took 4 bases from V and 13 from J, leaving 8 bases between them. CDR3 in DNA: TGTGCCAGCAGCCCCGACCGCACCTTC. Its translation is CASSPDRTF.

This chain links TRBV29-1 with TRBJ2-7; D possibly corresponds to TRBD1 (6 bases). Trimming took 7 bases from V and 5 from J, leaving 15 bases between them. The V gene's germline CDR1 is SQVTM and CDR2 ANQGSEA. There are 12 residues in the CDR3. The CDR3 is CSAYRDKDEQYF. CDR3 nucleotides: TGCAGCGCTTACCGGGACAAGGACGAGCAGTACTTC.

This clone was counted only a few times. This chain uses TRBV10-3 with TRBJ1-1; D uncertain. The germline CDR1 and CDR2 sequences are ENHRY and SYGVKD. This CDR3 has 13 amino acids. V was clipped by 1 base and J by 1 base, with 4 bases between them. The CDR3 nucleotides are TGTGCCATCAGTGAGTTAGGGAACACTGAAGCTTTCTTT. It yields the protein CAISELGNTEAFF.

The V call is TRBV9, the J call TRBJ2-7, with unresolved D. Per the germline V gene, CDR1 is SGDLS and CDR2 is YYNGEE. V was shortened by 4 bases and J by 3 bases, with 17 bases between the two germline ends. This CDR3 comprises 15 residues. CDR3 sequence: CASSSDFTPYYEQYF. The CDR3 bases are TGTGCCAGCAGCTCAGACTTTACACCGTACTACGAGCAGTACTTC.

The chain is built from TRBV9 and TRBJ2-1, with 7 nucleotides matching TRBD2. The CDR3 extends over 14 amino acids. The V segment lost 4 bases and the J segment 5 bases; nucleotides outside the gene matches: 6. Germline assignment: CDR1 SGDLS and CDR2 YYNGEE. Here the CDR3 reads CASSLEGLDNEQFF. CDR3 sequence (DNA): TGTGCCAGCAGCCTGGAAGGACTAGACAATGAGCAGTTCTTC. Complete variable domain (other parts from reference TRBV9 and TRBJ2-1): DSGVTQTPKHLITATGQRVTLRCSPRSGDLSVYWYQQSLDQGLQFLIQYYNGEERAKGNILERFSAQQFPDLHSELNLSSLELGDSALYFCASSLEGLDNEQFFGPGTRLTVL.